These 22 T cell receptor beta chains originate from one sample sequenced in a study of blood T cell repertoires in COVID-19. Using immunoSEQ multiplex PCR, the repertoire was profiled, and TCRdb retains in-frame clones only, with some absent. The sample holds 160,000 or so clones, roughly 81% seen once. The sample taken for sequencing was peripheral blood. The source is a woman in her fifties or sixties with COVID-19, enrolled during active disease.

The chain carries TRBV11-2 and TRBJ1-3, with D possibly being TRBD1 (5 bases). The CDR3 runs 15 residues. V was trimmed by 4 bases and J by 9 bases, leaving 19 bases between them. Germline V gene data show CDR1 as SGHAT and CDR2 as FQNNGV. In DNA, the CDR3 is TGTGCCAGCAGCTACCTTTTGACAGCTTCGGGCACCATATATTTT. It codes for CASSYLLTASGTIYF.

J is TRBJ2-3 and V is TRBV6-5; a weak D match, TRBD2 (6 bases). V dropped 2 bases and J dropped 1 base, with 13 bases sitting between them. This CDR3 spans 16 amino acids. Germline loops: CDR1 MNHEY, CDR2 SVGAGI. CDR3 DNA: TGTGCCAGCAGTTACGCCGGGGGACCAGGCACAGATACGCAGTATTTT. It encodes CASSYAGGPGTDTQYF.

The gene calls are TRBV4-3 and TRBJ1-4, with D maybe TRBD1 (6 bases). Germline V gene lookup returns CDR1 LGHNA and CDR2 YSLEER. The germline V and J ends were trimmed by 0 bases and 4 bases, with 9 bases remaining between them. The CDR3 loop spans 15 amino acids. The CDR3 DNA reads TGCGCCAGCAGCCAAGAAGGACAGTTTAATGAAAAACTGTTTTTT. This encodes CASSQEGQFNEKLFF.

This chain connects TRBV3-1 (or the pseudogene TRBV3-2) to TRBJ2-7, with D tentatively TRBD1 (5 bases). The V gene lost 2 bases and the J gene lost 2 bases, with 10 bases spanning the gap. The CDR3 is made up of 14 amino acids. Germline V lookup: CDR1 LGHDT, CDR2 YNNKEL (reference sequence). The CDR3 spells CASSQLGAPYEQYF. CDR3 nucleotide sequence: TGTGCCAGCAGCCAACTTGGGGCACCCTACGAGCAGTACTTC.

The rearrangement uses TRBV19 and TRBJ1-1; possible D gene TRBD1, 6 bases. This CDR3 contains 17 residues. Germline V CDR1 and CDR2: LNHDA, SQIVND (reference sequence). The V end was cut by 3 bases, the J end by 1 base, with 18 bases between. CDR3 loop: CASSIQSRWDTNTEAFF. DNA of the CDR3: TGTGCCAGTAGTATTCAGTCTAGGTGGGACACGAACACTGAAGCTTTCTTT.

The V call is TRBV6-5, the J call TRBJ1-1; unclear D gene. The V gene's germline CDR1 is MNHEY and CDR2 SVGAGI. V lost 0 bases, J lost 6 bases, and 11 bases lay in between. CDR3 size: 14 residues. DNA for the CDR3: TGTGCCAGCAGTTACTCGAAGACACTCGCTGAAGCTTTCTTT. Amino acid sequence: CASSYSKTLAEAFF.

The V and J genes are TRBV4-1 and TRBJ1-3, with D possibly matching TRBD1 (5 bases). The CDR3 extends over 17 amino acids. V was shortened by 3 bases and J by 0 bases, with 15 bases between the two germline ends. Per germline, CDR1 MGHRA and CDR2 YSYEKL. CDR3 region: CASSHLGREFSGNTIYF. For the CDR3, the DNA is TGCGCCAGCAGCCACTTAGGCAGGGAATTCTCTGGAAACACCATATATTTT.

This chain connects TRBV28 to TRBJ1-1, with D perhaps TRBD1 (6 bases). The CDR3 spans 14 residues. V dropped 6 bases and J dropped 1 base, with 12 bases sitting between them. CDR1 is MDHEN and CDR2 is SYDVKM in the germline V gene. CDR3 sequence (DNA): TGTGCCAGCAGGGGGCCGGGACAGAACACTGAAGCTTTCTTT. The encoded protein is CASRGPGQNTEAFF. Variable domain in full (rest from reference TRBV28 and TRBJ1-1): DVKVTQSSRYLVKRTGEKVFLECVQDMDHENMFWYRQDPGLGLRLIYFSYDVKMKEKGDIPEGYSVSREKKERFSLILESASTNQTSMYLCASRGPGQNTEAFFGQGTRLTVV.

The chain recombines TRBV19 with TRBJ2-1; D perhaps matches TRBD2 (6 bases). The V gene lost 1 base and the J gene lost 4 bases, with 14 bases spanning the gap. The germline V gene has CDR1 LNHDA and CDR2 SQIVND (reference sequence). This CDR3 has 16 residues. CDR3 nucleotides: TGTGCCAGTAGTATAGGGGACTGGGGTCCGTACAATGAGCAGTTCTTC. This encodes CASSIGDWGPYNEQFF.

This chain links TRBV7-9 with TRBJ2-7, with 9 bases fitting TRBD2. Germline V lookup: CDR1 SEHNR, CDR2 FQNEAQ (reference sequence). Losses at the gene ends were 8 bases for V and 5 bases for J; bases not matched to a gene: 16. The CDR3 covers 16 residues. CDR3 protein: CASAAFLAGGLDEQYF. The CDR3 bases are TGTGCCAGCGCCGCCTTTCTGGCGGGGGGGCTGGACGAGCAGTACTTC.

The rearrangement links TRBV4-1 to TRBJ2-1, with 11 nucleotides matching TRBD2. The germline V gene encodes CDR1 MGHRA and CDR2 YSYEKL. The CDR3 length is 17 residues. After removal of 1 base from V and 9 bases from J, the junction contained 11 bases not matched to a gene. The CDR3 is CASSQVGLAGGYFEQFF. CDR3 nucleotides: TGCGCCAGCAGCCAAGTCGGGTTAGCGGGGGGGTACTTTGAGCAGTTCTTC.

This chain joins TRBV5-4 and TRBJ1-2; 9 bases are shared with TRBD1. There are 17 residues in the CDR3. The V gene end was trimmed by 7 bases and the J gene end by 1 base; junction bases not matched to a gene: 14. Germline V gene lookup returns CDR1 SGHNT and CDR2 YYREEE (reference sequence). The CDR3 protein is CASANSDRGAYNYGYTF. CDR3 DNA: TGTGCCAGCGCTAATAGCGACAGGGGGGCTTATAACTATGGCTACACCTTC.

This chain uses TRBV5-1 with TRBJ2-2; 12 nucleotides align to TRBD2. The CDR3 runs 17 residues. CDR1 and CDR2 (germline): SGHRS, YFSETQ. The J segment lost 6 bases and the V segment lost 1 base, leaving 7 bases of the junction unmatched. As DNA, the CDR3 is TGCGCCAGCAGCTTGACCATACTAGCGGGGGGATCCGGGGAGCTGTTTTTT. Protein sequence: CASSLTILAGGSGELFF. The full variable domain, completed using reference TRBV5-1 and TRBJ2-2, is KAGVTQTPRYLIKTRGQQVTLSCSPISGHRSVSWYQQTPGQGLQFLFEYFSETQRNKGNFPGRFSGRQFSNSRSEMNVSTLELGDSALYLCASSLTILAGGSGELFFGEGSRLTVL.

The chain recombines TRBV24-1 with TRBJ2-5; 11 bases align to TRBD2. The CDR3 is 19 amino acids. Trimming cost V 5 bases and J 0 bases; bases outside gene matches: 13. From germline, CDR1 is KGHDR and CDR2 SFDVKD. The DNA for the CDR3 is TGTGCCACCAGTGCCTATACCCCTGGGACTAGCGGAGACCAAGAGACCCAGTACTTC. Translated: CATSAYTPGTSGDQETQYF.

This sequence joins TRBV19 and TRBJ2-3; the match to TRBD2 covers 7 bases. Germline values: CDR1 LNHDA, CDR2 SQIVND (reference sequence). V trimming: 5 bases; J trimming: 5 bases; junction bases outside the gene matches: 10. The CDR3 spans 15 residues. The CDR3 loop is CASSLNSGLGDTQYF. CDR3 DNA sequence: TGTGCCAGTAGTTTGAATAGCGGGCTCGGAGATACGCAGTATTTT.

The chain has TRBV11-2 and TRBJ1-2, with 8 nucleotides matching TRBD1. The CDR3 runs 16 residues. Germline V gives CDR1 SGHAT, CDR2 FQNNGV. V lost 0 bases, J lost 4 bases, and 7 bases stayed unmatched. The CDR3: CASSLDSRTGSYGYTF. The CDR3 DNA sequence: TGTGCCAGCAGCTTAGATTCCCGGACAGGGAGCTATGGCTACACCTTC. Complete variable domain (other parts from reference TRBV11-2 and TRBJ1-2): EAGVAQSPRYKIIEKRQSVAFWCNPISGHATLYWYQQILGQGPKLLIQFQNNGVVDDSQLPKDRFSAERLKGVDSTLKIQPAKLEDSAVYLCASSLDSRTGSYGYTFGSGTRLTVV.

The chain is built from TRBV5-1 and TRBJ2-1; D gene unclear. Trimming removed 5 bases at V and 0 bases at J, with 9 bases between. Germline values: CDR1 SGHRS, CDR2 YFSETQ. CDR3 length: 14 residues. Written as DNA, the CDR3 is TGCGCCAGCAGTGTTTGGAGCTCCTACAATGAGCAGTTCTTC. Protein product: CASSVWSSYNEQFF.

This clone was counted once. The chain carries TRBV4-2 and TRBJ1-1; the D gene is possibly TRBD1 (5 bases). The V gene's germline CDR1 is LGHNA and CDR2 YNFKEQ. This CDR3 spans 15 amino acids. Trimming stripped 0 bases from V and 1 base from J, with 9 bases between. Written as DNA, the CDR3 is TGTGCCAGCAGCCAAGAGCAGGGAAAGAACACTGAAGCTTTCTTT. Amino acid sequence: CASSQEQGKNTEAFF.

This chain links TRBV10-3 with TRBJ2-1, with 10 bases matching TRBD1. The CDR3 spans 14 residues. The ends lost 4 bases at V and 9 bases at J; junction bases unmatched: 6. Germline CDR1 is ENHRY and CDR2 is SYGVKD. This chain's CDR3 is CAISAPGTGVEQFF. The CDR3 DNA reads TGTGCCATCAGTGCCCCCGGGACAGGGGTTGAGCAGTTCTTC.

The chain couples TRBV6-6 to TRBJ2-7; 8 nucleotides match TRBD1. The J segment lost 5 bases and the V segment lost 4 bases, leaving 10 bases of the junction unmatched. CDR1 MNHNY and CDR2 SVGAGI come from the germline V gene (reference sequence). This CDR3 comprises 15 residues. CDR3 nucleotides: TGTGCCAGCAGTTCCCGGACAGGGAAAGAAAACGAGCAGTACTTC. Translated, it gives CASSSRTGKENEQYF.

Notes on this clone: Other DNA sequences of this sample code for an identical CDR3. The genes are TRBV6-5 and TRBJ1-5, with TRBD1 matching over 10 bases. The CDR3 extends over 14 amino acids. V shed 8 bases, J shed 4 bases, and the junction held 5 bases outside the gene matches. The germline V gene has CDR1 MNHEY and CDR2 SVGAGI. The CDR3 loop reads CASRTGGPNQPQHF. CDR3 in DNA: TGTGCCAGCCGGACAGGGGGGCCAAATCAGCCCCAGCATTTT.

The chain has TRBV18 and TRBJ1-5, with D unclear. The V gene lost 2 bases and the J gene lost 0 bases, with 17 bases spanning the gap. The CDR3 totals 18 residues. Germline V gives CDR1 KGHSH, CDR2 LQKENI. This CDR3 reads CASSPNPVAGNSNQPQHF. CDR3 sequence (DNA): TGTGCCAGCTCACCAAATCCAGTGGCAGGCAATAGCAATCAGCCCCAGCATTTT.